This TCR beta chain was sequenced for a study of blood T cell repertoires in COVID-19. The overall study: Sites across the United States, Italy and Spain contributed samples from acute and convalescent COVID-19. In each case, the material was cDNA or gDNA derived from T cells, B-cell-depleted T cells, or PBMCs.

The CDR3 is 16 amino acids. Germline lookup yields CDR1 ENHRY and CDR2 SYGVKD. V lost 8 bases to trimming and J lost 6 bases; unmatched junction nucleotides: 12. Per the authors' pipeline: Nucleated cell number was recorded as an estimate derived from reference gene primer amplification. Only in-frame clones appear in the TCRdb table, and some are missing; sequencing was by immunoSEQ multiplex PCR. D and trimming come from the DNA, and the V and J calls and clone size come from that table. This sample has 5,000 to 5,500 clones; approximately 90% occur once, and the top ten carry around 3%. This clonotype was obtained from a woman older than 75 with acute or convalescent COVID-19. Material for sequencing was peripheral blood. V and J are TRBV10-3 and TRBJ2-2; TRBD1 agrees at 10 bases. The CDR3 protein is CAIANSGTGDAGELFF. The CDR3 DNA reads TGTGCCATCGCGAATTCCGGGACAGGGGACGCCGGGGAGCTGTTTTTT.